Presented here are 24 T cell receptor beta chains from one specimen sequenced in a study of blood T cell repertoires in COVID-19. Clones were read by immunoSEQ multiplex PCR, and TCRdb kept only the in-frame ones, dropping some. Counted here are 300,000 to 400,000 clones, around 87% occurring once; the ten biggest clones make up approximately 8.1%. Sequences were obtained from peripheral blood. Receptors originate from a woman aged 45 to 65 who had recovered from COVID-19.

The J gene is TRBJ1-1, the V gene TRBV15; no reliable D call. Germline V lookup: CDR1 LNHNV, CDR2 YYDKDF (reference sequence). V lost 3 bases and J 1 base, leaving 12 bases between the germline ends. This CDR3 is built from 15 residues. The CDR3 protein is CATSSNWLQNTEAFF. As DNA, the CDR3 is TGTGCCACCAGCAGCAATTGGTTACAGAACACTGAAGCTTTCTTT.

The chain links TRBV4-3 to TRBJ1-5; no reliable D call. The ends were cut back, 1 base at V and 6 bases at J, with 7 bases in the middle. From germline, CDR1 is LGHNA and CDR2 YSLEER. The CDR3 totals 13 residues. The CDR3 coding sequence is TGCGCCAGCAGCCAAGCGGGGTTTCAGCCCCAGCATTTT. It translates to CASSQAGFQPQHF.

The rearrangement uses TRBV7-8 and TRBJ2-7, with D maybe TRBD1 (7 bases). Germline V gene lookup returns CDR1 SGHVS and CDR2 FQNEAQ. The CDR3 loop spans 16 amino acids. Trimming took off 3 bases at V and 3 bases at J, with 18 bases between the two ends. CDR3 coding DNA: TGTGCCAGCAGCTTTGGGACAGTTGGAGGGATCTACGAGCAGTACTTC. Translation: CASSFGTVGGIYEQYF.

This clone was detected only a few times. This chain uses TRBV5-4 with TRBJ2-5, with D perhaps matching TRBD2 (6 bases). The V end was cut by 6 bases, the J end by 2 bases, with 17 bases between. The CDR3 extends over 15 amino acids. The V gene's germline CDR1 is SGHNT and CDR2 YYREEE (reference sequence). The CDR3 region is CASKLPGLLQETQYF. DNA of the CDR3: TGTGCCAGCAAATTGCCGGGACTCTTACAAGAGACCCAGTACTTC.

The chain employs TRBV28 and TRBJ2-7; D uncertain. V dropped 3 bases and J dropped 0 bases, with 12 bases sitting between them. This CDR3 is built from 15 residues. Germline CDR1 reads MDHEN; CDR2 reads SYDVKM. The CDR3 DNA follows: TGTGCCAGCAGTTTCCTTAGATCAATCTCCTACGAGCAGTACTTC. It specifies CASSFLRSISYEQYF.

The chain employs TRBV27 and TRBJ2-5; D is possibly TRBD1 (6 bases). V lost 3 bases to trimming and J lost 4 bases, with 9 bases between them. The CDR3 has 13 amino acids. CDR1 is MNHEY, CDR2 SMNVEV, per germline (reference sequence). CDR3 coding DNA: TGTGCCAGCAGTTTTGGGGGCGTAGAGACCCAGTACTTC. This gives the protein CASSFGGVETQYF.

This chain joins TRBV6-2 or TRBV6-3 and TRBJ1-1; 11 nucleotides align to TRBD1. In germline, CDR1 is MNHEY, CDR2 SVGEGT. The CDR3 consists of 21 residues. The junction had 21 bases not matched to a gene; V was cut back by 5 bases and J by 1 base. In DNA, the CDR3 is TGTGCCAGCAGTCCCAAATGGACAGGGGGCGTCGGAATTGTTGGGAACACTGAAGCTTTCTTT. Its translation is CASSPKWTGGVGIVGNTEAFF.

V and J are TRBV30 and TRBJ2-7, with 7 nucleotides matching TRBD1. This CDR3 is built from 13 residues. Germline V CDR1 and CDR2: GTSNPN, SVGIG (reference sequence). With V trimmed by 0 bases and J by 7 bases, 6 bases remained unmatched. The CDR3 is CAWSVGNRGEQYF. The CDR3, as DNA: TGTGCCTGGAGTGTGGGGAACAGGGGTGAGCAGTACTTC.

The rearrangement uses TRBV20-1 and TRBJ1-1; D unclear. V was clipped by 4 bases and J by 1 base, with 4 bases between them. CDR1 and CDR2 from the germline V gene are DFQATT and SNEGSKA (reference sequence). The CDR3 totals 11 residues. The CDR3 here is CSANTNTEAFF. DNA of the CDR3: TGCAGTGCTAACACGAACACTGAAGCTTTCTTT.

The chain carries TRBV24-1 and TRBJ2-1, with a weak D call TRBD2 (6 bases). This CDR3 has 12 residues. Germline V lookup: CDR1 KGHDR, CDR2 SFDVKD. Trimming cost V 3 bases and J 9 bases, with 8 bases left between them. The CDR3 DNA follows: TGTGCCACCAGTGATGGAGCGGGTGAGCAGTTCTTC. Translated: CATSDGAGEQFF.

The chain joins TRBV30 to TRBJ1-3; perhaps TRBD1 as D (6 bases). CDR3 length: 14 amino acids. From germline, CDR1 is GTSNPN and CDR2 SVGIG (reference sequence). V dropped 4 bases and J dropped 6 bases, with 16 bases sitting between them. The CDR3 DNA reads TGTGCCTGGACGGAGCCAGGGGTGCTAAACACCATATATTTT. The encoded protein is CAWTEPGVLNTIYF.

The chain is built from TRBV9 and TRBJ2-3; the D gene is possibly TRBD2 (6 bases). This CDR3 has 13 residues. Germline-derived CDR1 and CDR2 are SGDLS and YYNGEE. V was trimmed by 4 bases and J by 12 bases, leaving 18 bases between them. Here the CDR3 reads CASSSAPGTDQYF. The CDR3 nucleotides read TGTGCCAGCAGCTCAGCACCCGGGACTGATCAGTATTTT.

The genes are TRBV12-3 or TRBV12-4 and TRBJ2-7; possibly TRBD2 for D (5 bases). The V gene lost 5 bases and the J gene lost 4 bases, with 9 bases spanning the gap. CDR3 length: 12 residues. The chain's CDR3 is CASSPPGYEQYF. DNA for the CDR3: TGTGCCAGCAGTCCGCCGGGGTACGAGCAGTACTTC.

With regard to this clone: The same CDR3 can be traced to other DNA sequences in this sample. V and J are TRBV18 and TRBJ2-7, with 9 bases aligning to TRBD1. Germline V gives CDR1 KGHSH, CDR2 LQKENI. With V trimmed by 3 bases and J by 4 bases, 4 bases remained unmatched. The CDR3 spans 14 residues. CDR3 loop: CASSPGTGLYEQYF. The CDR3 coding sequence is TGTGCCAGCTCACCGGGGACAGGGTTGTACGAGCAGTACTTC.

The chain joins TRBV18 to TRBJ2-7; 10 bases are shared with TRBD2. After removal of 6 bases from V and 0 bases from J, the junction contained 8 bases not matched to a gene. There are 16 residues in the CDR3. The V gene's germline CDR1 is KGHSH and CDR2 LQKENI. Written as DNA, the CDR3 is TGTGCCAGCTCGCGTACTAGCGGGGCTGGCTCCTACGAGCAGTACTTC. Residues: CASSRTSGAGSYEQYF.

CDR3 nucleotides: TGCGCCAGCGGCGGTGAAGGGGGAGGGGAGACCCAGTACTTC. Amino acids: CASGGEGGGETQYF. The chain combines TRBV5-1 with TRBJ2-5, with D tentatively TRBD2 (7 bases). The CDR3 consists of 14 residues. The germline V gene has CDR1 SGHRS and CDR2 YFSETQ. The ends were cut back, 7 bases at V and 5 bases at J, with 18 bases in the middle.

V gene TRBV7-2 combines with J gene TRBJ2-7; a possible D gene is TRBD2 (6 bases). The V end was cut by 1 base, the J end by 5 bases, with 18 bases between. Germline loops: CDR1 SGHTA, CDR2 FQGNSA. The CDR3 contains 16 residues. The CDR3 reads CASSLGGPGTADEQYF. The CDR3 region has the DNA TGTGCCAGCAGCTTAGGGGGACCCGGGACTGCCGACGAGCAGTACTTC.

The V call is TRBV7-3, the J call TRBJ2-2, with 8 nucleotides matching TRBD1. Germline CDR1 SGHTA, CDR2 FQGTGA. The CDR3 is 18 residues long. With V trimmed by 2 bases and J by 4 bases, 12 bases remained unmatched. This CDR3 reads CASSLLPITGGSTGELFF. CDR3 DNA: TGTGCCAGCAGCTTACTACCCATTACAGGGGGATCCACCGGGGAGCTGTTTTTT.

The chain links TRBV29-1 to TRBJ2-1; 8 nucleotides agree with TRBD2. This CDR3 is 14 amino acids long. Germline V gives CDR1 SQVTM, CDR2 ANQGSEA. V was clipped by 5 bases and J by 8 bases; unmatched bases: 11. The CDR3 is CSVRAGELKYEQFF. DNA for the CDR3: TGCAGCGTTCGAGCGGGGGAGCTAAAGTATGAGCAGTTCTTC.

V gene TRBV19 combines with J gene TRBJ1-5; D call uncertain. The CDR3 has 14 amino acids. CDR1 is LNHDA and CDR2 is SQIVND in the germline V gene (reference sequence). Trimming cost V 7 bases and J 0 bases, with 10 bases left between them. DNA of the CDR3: TGTGCCAGTACGGCGGGGTATAGCAATCAGCCCCAGCATTTT. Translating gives CASTAGYSNQPQHF. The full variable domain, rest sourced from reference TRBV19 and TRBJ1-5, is DGGITQSPKYLFRKEGQNVTLSCEQNLNHDAMYWYRQDPGQGLRLIYYSQIVNDFQKGDIAEGYSVSREKKESFPLTVTSAQKNPTAFYLCASTAGYSNQPQHFGDGTRLSIL.

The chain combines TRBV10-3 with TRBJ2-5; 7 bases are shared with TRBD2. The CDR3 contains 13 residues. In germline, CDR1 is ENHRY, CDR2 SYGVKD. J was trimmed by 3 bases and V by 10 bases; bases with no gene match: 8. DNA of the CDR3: TGTGCCACTCGAGCGGGAACAAAAGAGACCCAGTACTTC. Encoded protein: CATRAGTKETQYF.

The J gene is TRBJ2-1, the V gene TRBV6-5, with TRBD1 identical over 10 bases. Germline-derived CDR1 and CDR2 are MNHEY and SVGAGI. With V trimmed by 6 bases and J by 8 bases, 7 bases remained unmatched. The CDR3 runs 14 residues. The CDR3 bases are TGTGCCAGCAGAAGAGGGGGGACAGGGGATGAGCAGTTCTTC. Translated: CASRRGGTGDEQFF.

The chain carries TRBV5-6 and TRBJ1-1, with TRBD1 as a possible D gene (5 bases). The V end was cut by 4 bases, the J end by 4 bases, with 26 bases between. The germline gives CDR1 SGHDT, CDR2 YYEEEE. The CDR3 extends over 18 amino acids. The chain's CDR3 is CASSPITGRTPLGTEAFF. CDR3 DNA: TGTGCCAGCAGCCCAATTACAGGTAGGACCCCCTTGGGCACTGAAGCTTTCTTT.

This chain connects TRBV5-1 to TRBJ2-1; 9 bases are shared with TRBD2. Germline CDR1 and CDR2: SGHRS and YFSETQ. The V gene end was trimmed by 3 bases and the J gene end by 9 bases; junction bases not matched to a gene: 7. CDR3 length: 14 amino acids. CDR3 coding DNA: TGCGCCAGCAGCTCGCGGACTAGCGAGGTTGAGCAGTTCTTC. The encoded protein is CASSSRTSEVEQFF.